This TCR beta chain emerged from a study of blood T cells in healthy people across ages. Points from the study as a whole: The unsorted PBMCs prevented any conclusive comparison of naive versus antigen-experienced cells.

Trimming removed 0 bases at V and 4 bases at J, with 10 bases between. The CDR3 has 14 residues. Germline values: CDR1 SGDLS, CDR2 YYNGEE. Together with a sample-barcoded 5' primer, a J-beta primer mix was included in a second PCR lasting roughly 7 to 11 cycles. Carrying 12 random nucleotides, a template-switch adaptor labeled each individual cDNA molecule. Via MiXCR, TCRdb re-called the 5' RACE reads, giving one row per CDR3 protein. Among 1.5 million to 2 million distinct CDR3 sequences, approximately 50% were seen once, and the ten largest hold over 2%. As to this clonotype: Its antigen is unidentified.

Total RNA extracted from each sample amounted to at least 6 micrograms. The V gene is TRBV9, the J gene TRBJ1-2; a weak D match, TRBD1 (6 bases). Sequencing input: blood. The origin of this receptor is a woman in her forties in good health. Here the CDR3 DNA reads TGTGCCAGCAGCGTAGGGGACACCTTCTATGGCTACACCTTC. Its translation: CASSVGDTFYGYTF.